The rows below give T cell receptor beta chains drawn from one sample of a study of T cells in localized non-small cell lung cancer. The protocol was immunoSEQ multiplex PCR, while the TCRdb copy is restricted to in-frame clones and leaves out a portion. The sample shows 40,000 to 50,000 clones, more than 85% of them seen only once. The sequencing here drew on peripheral blood, taken before any cancer treatment. These receptors came from a woman between 18 and 50 years old with stage III lung adenocarcinoma. The conserved cysteine and the conserved F or W are not part of the CDR3 here. The D gene is left open where the match is weak. Size tells how often a clone was seen (once, few, many) or the class of an expanded clone, and some rows leave it out.

clone size	J gene	V gene	D gene	CDR3 protein
NA	TRBJ2-2	TRBV29-1	TRBD1	SVPGQGGSGELF
once	TRBJ1-4	TRBV10-3	TRBD1	ATSGTGEGEKLF
NA	TRBJ2-2	TRBV10-3	NA	AISDLAREGTGELF
NA	TRBJ2-1	TRBV7-3	NA	ASSSLVQGGYNEQF
NA	TRBJ2-7	TRBV12-5	TRBD2	ASGPRGGIYEQY
NA	TRBJ2-5	TRBV4-1	TRBD1	ASSQVTTGSLETQY
NA	TRBJ2-1	TRBV2	NA	ASREGREQF
NA	TRBJ2-1	TRBV6-5	TRBD2	ASSPRTSGYNEQF
NA	TRBJ1-5	TRBV11-2	TRBD1	ASSPDRVNQPQH
NA	TRBJ1-1	TRBV6-6	NA	ASSHSRGPEAF
NA	TRBJ1-2	TRBV5-1	NA	ASSLTGTEAYGYT
NA	TRBJ2-1	TRBV5-6	NA	ASSLEGDEQF
NA	TRBJ1-3	TRBV18	NA	ASSPGDVIY
NA	TRBJ1-2	TRBV6-5	NA	ASTLKANYGYT
few	TRBJ1-4	TRBV2	TRBD1	ASTQGVEKLF
once	TRBJ1-2	TRBV29-1	TRBD1	SVEGQGGTYGYT
NA	TRBJ1-4	TRBV7-2	NA	ASSLAGGGDEKLF
once	TRBJ2-1	TRBV5-1	NA	ASSFGGNNEQF
NA	TRBJ2-7	TRBV18	NA	ASSPELGEQY
NA	TRBJ2-5	TRBV13	NA	ASTWGAGETQY
NA	TRBJ2-1	TRBV7-8	NA	ASSWDEVYNEQF
NA	TRBJ1-1	TRBV7-3	NA	ASSPTAGANTEAF
NA	TRBJ2-6	TRBV6-5	NA	ASRPSRTGANVLT